Below, 12 T cell receptor beta chains from the same sample are listed, as sequenced in a study of T-cell reconstitution after alpha-beta-depleted transplantation in children. A library of TCRbeta sequences, prepared with unique molecular identifiers, was generated. TCRdb independently ran MiXCR on the PCR reads; one entry per CDR3 protein. The table has 220,000 or so distinct CDR3 sequences, roughly 7.7% seen once. The material was PBMCs, mostly from graft donor cells, obtained 180 days after TCRalphabeta/CD19-depleted stem cell transplant. The receptors originated from a male patient aged 5 to 17 who had a stem cell transplant for acute lymphoblastic leukemia, so the T cells may come from the graft donor.

Many counts were recorded for this clonotype. The junction and the germline gene differ at one end; a read error may be behind it. This chain connects TRBV15 to TRBJ2-7; a weak D match, TRBD1 (6 bases). Germline V gene sequence: CDR1 LNHNV, CDR2 YYDKDF (reference sequence). The CDR3 extends over 16 amino acids. CDR3 nucleotides: TGTGCCACCAGCAGAGATCTCTCCGGGACACCCTACGGGCAGTACTTC. It translates to CATSRDLSGTPYGQYF.

This clonotype was seen only a few times. Being one base from a much bigger clone, this may be a read error. V gene TRBV11-2 combines with J gene TRBJ2-2, with 8 bases aligning to TRBD1. From germline, CDR1 is SGHAT and CDR2 FQNNGV. The CDR3 contains 15 residues. This chain's CDR3 is CASRLETGGTGELFF. CDR3 in DNA: TGTGCCAGCAGGTTAGAAACAGGGGGGACCGGGGAGCTGTTTTTT.

This clonotype has at least ten counts. The rearrangement joins TRBV29-1 to TRBJ2-3, with a possible D match to TRBD1 (5 bases). V dropped 3 bases and J dropped 3 bases, with 13 bases sitting between them. The CDR3 consists of 14 residues. Per germline, CDR1 SQVTM and CDR2 ANQGSEA. The CDR3: CSVERDSLTDTQYF. Written as DNA, the CDR3 is TGCAGCGTTGAGAGAGACAGCCTTACAGATACGCAGTATTTT.

This clonotype was observed many times. CDR3 protein: CSVRGGENTEAFF. CDR3 sequence (DNA): TGCAGCGTTCGAGGGGGCGAGAACACTGAAGCTTTCTTT. The chain combines TRBV29-1 with TRBJ1-1, with TRBD1 matching 7 bases. Unmatched junction bases numbered 4, after V lost 5 bases and J lost 1 base. CDR3 length: 13 amino acids. Germline V gives CDR1 SQVTM, CDR2 ANQGSEA. Filled out from reference TRBV29-1 and TRBJ1-1, the complete variable domain reads SAVISQKPSRDICQRGTSLTIQCQVDSQVTMMFWYRQQPGQSLTLIATANQGSEATYESGFVIDKFPISRPNLTFSTLTVSNMSPEDSSIYLCSVRGGENTEAFFGQGTRLTVV.

Many counts were recorded for this clonotype. This chain joins TRBV12-3 or TRBV12-4 and TRBJ2-3, with TRBD1 matching 12 bases. The CDR3 contains 15 residues. J lost 5 bases, V lost 4 bases, and 4 bases had no gene match. The CDR3, as DNA: TGTGCCAGCAGTTCGGGACAGGGGGCGCGAGATACGCAGTATTTT. It yields the protein CASSSGQGARDTQYF.

This clonotype has more than one count but fewer than ten. The chain joins TRBV7-2 to TRBJ2-7, with 7 positions matching TRBD1. The V segment lost 1 base and the J segment 7 bases; nucleotides outside the gene matches: 10. The CDR3 spans 15 residues. Per the germline V gene, CDR1 is SGHTA and CDR2 is FQGNSA. The CDR3 nucleotides read TGTGCCAGCAGCTTAGTGGGACAGAGCCTTGGGGAGCAGTACTTC. Translated, it gives CASSLVGQSLGEQYF.

This clonotype was counted at least ten times. This chain connects TRBV5-1 to TRBJ1-4; tentatively, D is TRBD1 (6 bases). The germline CDR1 and CDR2 sequences are SGHRS and YFSETQ. With 0 bases removed from V and 6 bases from J, the gap between germline ends came to 15 bases. This CDR3 comprises 16 residues. The DNA of the CDR3 is TGCGCCAGCAGCTTGGCTTCGGCAGGGGTACATGAAAAACTGTTTTTT. Protein product: CASSLASAGVHEKLFF.

This clonotype was observed at least ten times. This chain links TRBV7-2 with TRBJ1-2; 7 nucleotides agree with TRBD1. The CDR3 spans 13 residues. V shed 4 bases, J shed 1 base, and the junction held 0 bases outside the gene matches. Germline V gene sequence: CDR1 SGHTA, CDR2 FQGNSA. In DNA, the CDR3 is TGTGCCAGCAGCTGGGACAGTAACTATGGCTACACCTTC. This gives the protein CASSWDSNYGYTF.

The chain uses TRBV10-3 and TRBJ1-5, with TRBD1 matching over 9 bases. The CDR3 length is 14 residues. CDR1 is ENHRY and CDR2 is SYGVKD in the germline V gene. The ends lost 5 bases at V and 4 bases at J; junction bases unmatched: 3. The CDR3 nucleotides read TGTGCCATCAGTTTGACAGGGGGAAATCAGCCCCAGCATTTT. Translation: CAISLTGGNQPQHF.

This clonotype was counted only a few times. It may be a read error: a sequence one base away is much more abundant. This rearrangement joins TRBV29-1 to TRBJ2-7; D tentatively fits TRBD1 or TRBD2 (7 bases each). Germline V gives CDR1 SQVTM, CDR2 ANQGSEA. The length of the CDR3 is 13 residues. The V end was cut by 3 bases, the J end by 7 bases, with 16 bases between. The DNA of the CDR3 is TGCAGCGTTGACACCCAGGGGGGGGGGGAGCAGTACTTC. As protein: CSVDTQGGGEQYF.

This clonotype was seen ten or more times. The chain carries TRBV9 and TRBJ2-5; D not certain. Trimming took 2 bases from V and 2 from J, leaving 10 bases between them. This CDR3 has 14 amino acids. From germline, CDR1 is SGDLS and CDR2 YYNGEE. The CDR3 sequence is CASSVDGRQETQYF. The CDR3 nucleotides read TGTGCCAGCAGCGTCGACGGAAGACAAGAGACCCAGTACTTC.

In regard to this clonotype: A clone one base away is much larger, so this may be a read error. The chain is built from TRBV9 and TRBJ2-1; D ambiguous. This CDR3 has 15 residues. With 10 bases removed from V and 8 bases from J, the gap between germline ends came to 25 bases. The germline V gene encodes CDR1 SGDLS and CDR2 YYNGEE. The CDR3 DNA follows: TGTGCCGGTAGAGGTCCGGGCGTCAAAGGCGATGAGCAGTTCTTC. The encoded protein is CAGRGPGVKGDEQFF.